Below are 13 T cell receptor beta chains sequenced from a single sample in a study of beta chain features in type 1 diabetes. The isolated RNA, all of it, was reverse transcribed, so expressed TCRB transcripts were what got sequenced. TCRdb keeps only in-frame clones here, not all; method: immunoSEQ multiplex PCR. The data contain some 410,000 clones, around 13% of them singletons. Material: naive CD4+ T cells from blood. The receptors here all came from a man aged 25-45 years in good health.

The chain couples TRBV21-1 to TRBJ2-3; whether TRBD2, the table's D call, matches the DNA was not checked. TRBV21-1 is a known pseudogene. The CDR3 runs to 15 residues. CDR3 nucleotide sequence: TGTGCCAGCAGCATGGGACTAGCGGGCACAGATACGCAGTATTTT. Translating gives CASSMGLAGTDTQYF.

This clone occurred a few times. The genes are TRBV6-6 and TRBJ1-1; no definite D call. Per germline, CDR1 MNHNY and CDR2 SVGAGI (reference sequence). The CDR3 spans 12 residues. The V gene lost 2 bases and the J gene lost 11 bases, with 12 bases spanning the gap. CDR3 in amino acids: CASSYEDLRAFF. The DNA for the CDR3 is TGTGCCAGCAGTTACGAGGATCTGCGGGCTTTCTTT.

About this clone itself: The junction does not match germline at one end; this may be a read error. The rearrangement joins TRBV5-1 to TRBJ2-1, with 8 nucleotides matching TRBD1. From germline, CDR1 is SGHRS and CDR2 YFSETQ. CDR3 length: 12 amino acids. The DNA of the CDR3 is TGCGCCAGCAGCCCCAAGGACAGGGAGCTGCTCTTC. It yields the protein CASSPKDRELLF.

This clone came up many times. The chain couples TRBV9 to TRBJ2-7, with D possibly called TRBD1 or TRBD2 (5 bases each). The germline V gene has CDR1 SGDLS and CDR2 YYNGEE. Trimming left V 4 bases short and J 6 bases short, with 17 bases between. The CDR3 totals 14 residues. The DNA for the CDR3 is TGTGCCAGCAGCACTCCGGGACCCACTCGCGAGCAGTACGTC. Amino acids: CASSTPGPTREQYV.

V is TRBV9 and J is TRBJ2-3; D call uncertain. Germline V gene sequence: CDR1 SGDLS, CDR2 YYNGEE. The germline V and J ends were trimmed by 0 bases and 2 bases, with 7 bases remaining between them. The CDR3 totals 14 residues. The CDR3 nucleotides are TGTGCCAGCAGCGTAGAGCCCCTCACAGATACGCAGTATTTT. This codes for CASSVEPLTDTQYF.

With regard to this clone: Its ends do not fully match the called genes, so a read error is possible. The chain links TRBV9 to TRBJ2-5; possibly TRBD2 for D (5 bases). The CDR3 is 15 amino acids. Germline CDR1 SGDLS, CDR2 YYNGEE. CDR3 DNA: TGTGACAGCAGCTCCCGGGCCTCCGGAGGAGAGACCCAGTACTTC. Translating gives CDSSSRASGGETQYF.

The chain has TRBV4-1 and TRBJ2-7; maybe TRBD1 (6 bases). V gave up 0 bases and J gave up 3 bases, with 15 bases separating them. The CDR3 runs 16 residues. Germline V gene data show CDR1 as MGHRA and CDR2 as YSYEKL. CDR3 bases: TGCGCCAGCAGCCAAGATCAGGGGCGCGTTTACTACGAGCAGTACTTC. Translating gives CASSQDQGRVYYEQYF.

This clone appeared a few times. Here the CDR3 reads CASSILAGGRVDTQYF. DNA for the CDR3: TGTGCCAGCAGCATCCTAGCGGGAGGCCGGGTAGATACGCAGTATTTT. This rearrangement joins TRBV11-2 to TRBJ2-3, with 11 nucleotides matching TRBD2. J lost 5 bases, V lost 5 bases, and 9 bases had no gene match. From germline, CDR1 is SGHAT and CDR2 FQNNGV. CDR3 length: 16 amino acids.

This chain links TRBV9 with TRBJ1-1, with TRBD1 as a possible D gene (5 bases). This CDR3 contains 15 residues. The germline V and J ends were trimmed by 0 bases and 0 bases, with 9 bases remaining between them. Per germline, CDR1 SGDLS and CDR2 YYNGEE. The CDR3 loop reads CASSVVGGMNTEAFF. Here the CDR3 DNA reads TGTGCCAGCAGCGTAGTTGGGGGGATGAACACTGAAGCTTTCTTT.

The genes are TRBV11-2 and TRBJ2-1; D is possibly TRBD1 (6 bases). Germline-derived CDR1 and CDR2 are SGHAT and FQNNGV. CDR3 length: 15 amino acids. Trimming removed 0 bases from V and 5 bases from J, with 11 bases in between. CDR3 coding DNA: TGTGCCAGCAGCTTAGAGGGGGCGCATCACAATGAGCAGTTCTTC. Its protein is CASSLEGAHHNEQFF.

A few counts support this clone. V usage is TRBV4-2 and J usage is TRBJ2-1; D uncertain. Germline CDR1 is LGHNA and CDR2 is YNFKEQ. Trimming took 1 base from V and 1 from J, leaving 11 bases between them. This CDR3 contains 16 residues. CDR3 in amino acids: CASSQGRQPSYNEQFF. The CDR3 DNA reads as TGTGCCAGCAGCCAAGGTCGCCAGCCTTCCTACAATGAGCAGTTCTTC.

The J gene is TRBJ2-5, the V gene TRBV20-1; no firm D call. Germline CDR1 reads DFQATT; CDR2 reads SNEGSKA (reference sequence). CDR3 length: 11 residues. V lost 5 bases to trimming and J lost 4 bases, with 8 bases between them. The CDR3 spells CSAGHGETQYF. Here the CDR3 DNA reads TGCAGTGCTGGGCACGGAGAGACCCAGTACTTC.

CDR3 DNA sequence: TGTGCCAGCAGCTTATGGCTAGATCACTTAGCCAAAAACATTCAGTACTTC. It yields the protein CASSLWLDHLAKNIQYF. This chain uses TRBV7-2 with TRBJ2-4, with D uncertain. Per the germline V gene, CDR1 is SGHTA and CDR2 is FQGNSA. V was pared by 2 bases and J by 0 bases, with 14 bases between. CDR3 length: 17 amino acids.